This T cell receptor (beta chain) was identified in a study of cytomegalovirus exposure and HLA in healthy donors. Study results and limitations: Cytomegalovirus status, reportedly, was diagnosed with high specificity and sensitivity by the classifier.

PCR involved 60 Vbeta and 13 Jbeta primers. Generated by immunoSEQ multiplex PCR, the TCRdb table keeps only in-frame clones and is missing some. The sample carries about 140,000 clones, around 80% recorded once. This CDR3 region has 13 residues. Germline V gene data show CDR1 as SGHNT and CDR2 as YYREEE (reference sequence). V lost 7 bases and J 5 bases, leaving 15 bases between the germline ends. About this clone: Antigen: not known.

Sequenced sample: PBMCs. The sequence was collected from a man younger than 30 in good health and CMV-seropositive. The chain uses TRBV5-4 and TRBJ1-1, with D possibly being TRBD1 (6 bases). CDR3 nucleotide sequence: TGTGCCAGCCGACAGCCCCAGGGGACTGAAGCTTTCTTT. This translates into CASRQPQGTEAFF.